Following are 5 T cell receptor beta chains from one sample sequenced in a study of breast tumors, draining lymph nodes, adjacent tissues. The lymph nodes were axillary draining lymph nodes from breast cancer patients. In TCRdb, the multiplex PCR reads were re-called with MiXCR into one record per CDR3 protein. Of about 200,000 distinct CDR3 sequences listed, over 25% are singletons. Sequencing input: axillary lymph node tissue. These receptors all come from a female donor with breast cancer. Some clones in this sample may be carry-over from other donors' samples.

This clonotype has at least ten counts. The gene calls are TRBV7-2 and TRBJ1-2; D may be TRBD1 (6 bases). The CDR3 runs to 13 residues. Germline V gene data show CDR1 as SGHTA and CDR2 as FQGNSA. Trimming removed 5 bases from V and 8 bases from J, with 15 bases in between. Written as DNA, the CDR3 is TGTGCCAGCAGCGTACAGGGTTCGGAGGGCTACACCTTC. It encodes CASSVQGSEGYTF.

The chain combines TRBV2 with TRBJ2-2, with 12 bases that match TRBD2. The trim removed 6 bases at V and 7 bases at J, leaving 6 bases unmatched. The CDR3 totals 15 residues. Germline loops: CDR1 SNHLY, CDR2 FYNNEI. CDR3 loop: CASRETSGSSGELFF. CDR3 coding DNA: TGTGCCAGCAGGGAGACTAGCGGGAGCAGCGGGGAGCTGTTTTTT.

As concerns this clonotype: No conserved phenylalanine or tryptophan ends this CDR3, so it is likely a read error. This sequence joins TRBV18 and TRBJ2-1; 13 nucleotides line up with TRBD2. The germline V gene encodes CDR1 KGHSH and CDR2 LQKENI. The CDR3 contains 15 residues. The V gene end was trimmed by 3 bases and the J gene end by 10 bases; junction bases not matched to a gene: 6. CDR3: CASSPGTSGVEEQFS. CDR3 in DNA: TGTGCCAGCTCACCGGGGACTAGCGGGGTGGAAGAGCAGTTCTCC.

This clonotype was recorded at least ten times. The chain links TRBV5-4 to TRBJ2-1; TRBD2 might be the D (6 bases). Trimming removed 2 bases at V and 3 bases at J, with 15 bases between. Germline values: CDR1 SGHNT, CDR2 YYREEE (reference sequence). CDR3 length equals 16 residues. The CDR3 here is CASSFYVGAGYNEQFF. DNA of the CDR3: TGTGCCAGCAGCTTCTACGTGGGAGCGGGCTACAATGAGCAGTTCTTC.

On this clonotype: Given a much more abundant clone one base away, this may be a read error. No conserved phenylalanine or tryptophan is present at the end of the CDR3, so a read error is the likely explanation. The chain links TRBV7-3 to TRBJ2-3; no firm D call. The J call could be wrong; TRBJ1-1 is a better fit for the DNA end. The CDR3 is 13 amino acids. CDR1 SGHTA and CDR2 FQGTGA come from the germline V gene. CDR3 sequence (DNA): TGTGCCAGCAGCTTTGCGGTGAACACTGAAGCTTTCTCT. Amino acids: CASSFAVNTEAFS.